This T cell receptor (beta chain) was found in a study of T-cell reconstitution after alpha-beta-depleted transplantation in children. Points from the study as a whole: After one year, T-cell counts and TCRbeta diversity mostly came from new T cells.

Unique molecular identifiers were used to barcode this TCRbeta library. TCRdb analysed the PCR reads with MiXCR anew, one entry per CDR3 protein. The sample gives 600,000 to 700,000 distinct CDR3 sequences, around 13% of which show up once; 0.79% is in the top ten. Germline CDR1 reads SGHRS; CDR2 reads YFSETQ. Deletions cut 4 bases from V and 3 bases from J, with 17 bases between. CDR3 length equals 16 residues. In this sample, this clonotype turned up many times. The target antigen is unknown. The specimen was PBMCs, collected before TCRalphabeta/CD19-depleted stem cell transplant. The origin of this receptor is a girl aged 2 to 9 with congenital amegakaryocytic thrombocytopenia, due to receive a stem cell transplant. The V call is TRBV5-1, the J call TRBJ2-1; a possible D gene is TRBD1 (6 bases). The CDR3 DNA reads as TGCGCCAGCAGCGCACCAGGGGATAGCGTCTACAATGAGCAGTTCTTC. This sequence encodes CASSAPGDSVYNEQFF.